This is a list of T cell receptor beta chains from one sample in a study of cytomegalovirus exposure and HLA in healthy donors. Profiled with immunoSEQ multiplex PCR; TCRdb holds only in-frame clones, not every one. The table records about 130,000 clones, 65% to 80% of them present only once. Sequenced input: PBMCs. These receptors were collected from a man aged 25 to 40 in good health and CMV-seronegative. The CDR3 runs from the conserved cysteine through the conserved F or W.

j_gene: TRBJ2-7
v_gene: TRBV7-2
CDR3aa: CASSLGGRATYEQYF

j_gene: TRBJ1-1
v_gene: TRBV12-5
CDR3aa: CASGPGGVNTEAFF

j_gene: TRBJ2-1
v_gene: TRBV27
CDR3aa: CASSSDYLNYNEQFF

j_gene: TRBJ2-1
v_gene: TRBV30
CDR3aa: CAWSVRLLAGYYNEQFF

j_gene: TRBJ2-7
v_gene: TRBV4-1
CDR3aa: CASSLGQGISTYEQYF

j_gene: TRBJ1-1
v_gene: TRBV5-1
CDR3aa: CASSYTGTNTEAFF

j_gene: TRBJ1-2
v_gene: TRBV5-4
CDR3aa: CASSLTPSGGAGGYTF

j_gene: TRBJ1-5
v_gene: TRBV7-2
CDR3aa: CASSLRGVGNQPQHF

j_gene: TRBJ1-6
v_gene: TRBV7-3
CDR3aa: CASSLTGNGNSPLHF

j_gene: TRBJ2-7
v_gene: TRBV10-3
CDR3aa: CAISATGRGTYEQYF

j_gene: TRBJ2-1
v_gene: TRBV5-6
CDR3aa: CASSLDRGSYNEQFF

j_gene: TRBJ2-1
v_gene: TRBV19
CDR3aa: CASSGGYNEQFF

j_gene: TRBJ1-1
v_gene: TRBV27
CDR3aa: CASSEGQRKAFF

j_gene: TRBJ2-2
v_gene: TRBV5-6
CDR3aa: CASSSPGGLGTGELFF

j_gene: TRBJ1-1
v_gene: TRBV2
CDR3aa: CASSYTGAGAFF

j_gene: TRBJ1-1
v_gene: TRBV7-9
CDR3aa: CASSTRRGGNEAFF

j_gene: TRBJ1-5
v_gene: TRBV30
CDR3aa: CAWSGGDYSNQPQHF

j_gene: .
v_gene: TRBV28
CDR3aa: CASSFSLLAGYPYEQYF

j_gene: TRBJ2-3
v_gene: TRBV29-1
CDR3aa: CSASTSVADTQYF

j_gene: TRBJ1-2
v_gene: TRBV28
CDR3aa: CASADSLPYGYTF

j_gene: TRBJ2-1
v_gene: TRBV9
CDR3aa: CASSRSSGRDEFF

j_gene: TRBJ2-5
v_gene: TRBV5-1
CDR3aa: CASAPPGTGRETQYF

j_gene: TRBJ1-2
v_gene: TRBV7-8
CDR3aa: CASSFSGGGVSGYTF

j_gene: TRBJ2-1
v_gene: TRBV7-8
CDR3aa: CASGLGDNEQFF

j_gene: TRBJ2-7
v_gene: TRBV14
CDR3aa: CASSQGGRAPYEQYF

j_gene: TRBJ1-2
v_gene: TRBV9
CDR3aa: CASSVAPGNYGYTF

j_gene: TRBJ2-3
v_gene: TRBV7-3
CDR3aa: CASSLDKQSTDTQYF

j_gene: TRBJ2-7
v_gene: TRBV6-6
CDR3aa: CASSYLDRREQYF

j_gene: TRBJ1-2
v_gene: TRBV6-5
CDR3aa: CASRGAASRGYTF

j_gene: TRBJ2-5
v_gene: TRBV18
CDR3aa: CASTLETRETQYF

j_gene: TRBJ1-1
v_gene: TRBV29-1
CDR3aa: CSAERGTEAFF

j_gene: TRBJ2-7
v_gene: TRBV30
CDR3aa: CACLLVGQGYEQYF

j_gene: .
v_gene: TRBV27
CDR3aa: CASSLVGQTSYEQYF

j_gene: TRBJ2-7
v_gene: TRBV25-1
CDR3aa: CASSEYQVGQTEQYF

j_gene: TRBJ2-7
v_gene: TRBV20-1
CDR3aa: CSAAAFYEQYF

j_gene: TRBJ1-2
v_gene: TRBV30
CDR3aa: CAWGQSYGYTF

j_gene: TRBJ2-7
v_gene: TRBV27
CDR3aa: CASTPGLASYEQYF

j_gene: TRBJ2-5
v_gene: TRBV5-1
CDR3aa: CASSLRGGQETQYF

j_gene: TRBJ2-7
v_gene: TRBV28
CDR3aa: CASSSPRVNEQYF

j_gene: TRBJ2-7
v_gene: TRBV5-3
CDR3aa: CARSRTGESPYEQYF

j_gene: TRBJ2-5
v_gene: TRBV7-9
CDR3aa: CASSLAAGPQETQYF

j_gene: TRBJ2-7
v_gene: TRBV5-1
CDR3aa: CASSLGSTEQYF

j_gene: TRBJ2-7
v_gene: TRBV9
CDR3aa: CAFPRHRDYEQYF

j_gene: TRBJ2-7
v_gene: TRBV29-1
CDR3aa: CSVEDRGSSYEQYF

j_gene: TRBJ1-3
v_gene: TRBV19
CDR3aa: CASSGGKPPGNTIYF

j_gene: TRBJ2-3
v_gene: TRBV7-9
CDR3aa: CASSSPTGGYTDTQYF

j_gene: TRBJ2-1
v_gene: TRBV7-2
CDR3aa: CASSLIGGVYNEQFF